One and the same sample provided the 10 T cell receptor beta chains below, sequenced in a study of CD8 T cell repertoires and HIV-1 epitope variants. The antigens of these receptors remain unknown. The protocol was immunoSEQ multiplex PCR, while the TCRdb copy is restricted to in-frame clones and leaves out a portion. The profile covers 4,500 to 6,000 clones, with under 70% appearing a single time and 40% to 45% taken by the ten largest. The material sequenced was cultured CD8+ T cells derived from PBMCs. The receptors stem from a male donor with HIV.

This clone was recorded a few times. The gene calls are TRBV5-6 and TRBJ2-7; D gene ambiguous. The CDR3 consists of 13 residues. CDR1 is SGHDT, CDR2 YYEEEE, per germline. The V and J ends lost 5 bases and 0 bases respectively, with 9 bases between them. CDR3 sequence reads: CASSPTVSYEQYF. The CDR3 DNA reads as TGTGCCAGCAGTCCGACCGTCTCCTACGAGCAGTACTTC.

In regard to this clone: The germline gene is not matched at one end of the junction; a read error may be the cause. This chain uses TRBV7-2 with TRBJ2-7, with D possibly being TRBD2 (6 bases). The CDR3 runs to 14 residues. Germline CDR1 is SGHTA and CDR2 is FQGNSA. The CDR3 protein is CASSALGLAPESHF. The CDR3 DNA is TGTGCCAGCAGCGCGCTTGGGCTAGCGCCCGAGTCCCACTTC.

This clone was counted a single time. The J gene is TRBJ2-3, the V gene TRBV2; TRBD1 agrees at 7 bases. The V gene end was trimmed by 1 base and the J gene end by 6 bases; junction bases not matched to a gene: 4. The CDR3 runs to 14 residues. Looked up from germline, CDR1 is SNHLY and CDR2 is FYNNEI. In DNA, the CDR3 is TGTGCCAGCAGTGAAGTAACCAGGGGGGATACGCAGTATTTT. Translation: CASSEVTRGDTQYF. Complete variable domain (other parts from reference TRBV2 and TRBJ2-3): EPEVTQTPSHQVTQMGQEVILRCVPISNHLYFYWYRQILGQKVEFLVSFYNNEISEKSEIFDDQFSVERPDGSNFTLKIRSTKLEDSAMYFCASSEVTRGDTQYFGPGTRLTVL.

V and J are TRBV6-5 and TRBJ1-1, with 9 bases that match TRBD1. CDR1 is MNHEY and CDR2 is SVGAGI in the germline V gene. CDR3 length: 15 amino acids. Trimming cost V 5 bases and J 0 bases; bases outside gene matches: 4. The CDR3 DNA reads as TGTGCCAGCAGTATACAGGGGGCTCTGAACACTGAAGCTTTCTTT. Its protein is CASSIQGALNTEAFF.

The chain carries TRBV6-6 and TRBJ2-7; maybe TRBD1 (5 bases). V lost 0 bases and J 3 bases, leaving 6 bases between the germline ends. The CDR3 spans 13 residues. The germline V gene encodes CDR1 MNHNY and CDR2 SVGAGI (reference sequence). CDR3 sequence (DNA): TGTGCCAGCAGTTACTCGCAGGGCTACGAGCAGTACTTC. It yields the protein CASSYSQGYEQYF.

This clone was seen more than once but under ten times. The chain combines TRBV7-2 with TRBJ1-2; tentative D call: TRBD1 (5 bases). Germline V gene data show CDR1 as SGHTA and CDR2 as FQGNSA. The CDR3 sequence is 14 residues long. The V end lost 2 bases, the J end lost 4 bases, and 11 bases lay between the germline ends. CDR3 sequence reads: CASSLLTATYGYTF. The DNA of the CDR3 is TGTGCCAGCAGCTTATTGACAGCGACCTATGGCTACACCTTC.

The chain recombines TRBV10-3 with TRBJ2-3; TRBD1 matches 9 bases. Trimming took 2 bases from V and 3 from J; bases not matched to a gene: 6. The CDR3 is 16 amino acids. Germline V CDR1 and CDR2: ENHRY, SYGVKD. CDR3 protein: CAISEAGQGVTDTQYF. In nucleotides, the CDR3 is TGTGCCATCAGTGAGGCGGGACAGGGAGTGACAGATACGCAGTATTTT.

The rearrangement uses TRBV29-1 and TRBJ2-5, with 7 bases identical to TRBD2. The germline V gene encodes CDR1 SQVTM and CDR2 ANQGSEA. The V gene end was trimmed by 3 bases and the J gene end by 4 bases; junction bases not matched to a gene: 5. This CDR3 region has 13 residues. The CDR3 nucleotides read TGCAGCGTTGAGGGGGGGTTAGGAGAGACCCAGTACTTC. Translated, it gives CSVEGGLGETQYF.

V and J are TRBV27 and TRBJ1-2; the D gene is possibly TRBD1 (5 bases). Germline CDR1 and CDR2: MNHEY and SMNVEV (reference sequence). The CDR3 sequence is 13 residues long. V was trimmed by 2 bases and J by 2 bases, leaving 6 bases between them. CDR3 sequence (DNA): TGTGCCAGCAGTTTAAGGGGCAACTATGGCTACACCTTC. As protein: CASSLRGNYGYTF.

This rearrangement joins TRBV4-3 to TRBJ1-2, with 7 bases fitting TRBD1. This CDR3 spans 15 amino acids. Germline CDR1 and CDR2: LGHNA and YSLEER. V lost 0 bases and J lost 2; bases outside the gene matches: 3. CDR3 sequence (DNA): TGCGCCAGCAGCCAAGATGCACAGGGGAACTATGGCTACACCTTC. This translates into CASSQDAQGNYGYTF.